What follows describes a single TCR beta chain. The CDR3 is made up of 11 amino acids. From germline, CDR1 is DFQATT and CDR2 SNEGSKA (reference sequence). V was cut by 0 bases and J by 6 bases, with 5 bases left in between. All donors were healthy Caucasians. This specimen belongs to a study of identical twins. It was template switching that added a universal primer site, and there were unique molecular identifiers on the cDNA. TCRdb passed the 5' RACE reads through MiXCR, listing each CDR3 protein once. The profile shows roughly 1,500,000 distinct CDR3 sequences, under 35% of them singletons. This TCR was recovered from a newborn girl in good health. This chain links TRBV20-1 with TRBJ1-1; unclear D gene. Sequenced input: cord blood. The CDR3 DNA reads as TGCAGTGCTAGAGAGTCCTCTGAAGCTTTCTTT. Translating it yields CSARESSEAFF.